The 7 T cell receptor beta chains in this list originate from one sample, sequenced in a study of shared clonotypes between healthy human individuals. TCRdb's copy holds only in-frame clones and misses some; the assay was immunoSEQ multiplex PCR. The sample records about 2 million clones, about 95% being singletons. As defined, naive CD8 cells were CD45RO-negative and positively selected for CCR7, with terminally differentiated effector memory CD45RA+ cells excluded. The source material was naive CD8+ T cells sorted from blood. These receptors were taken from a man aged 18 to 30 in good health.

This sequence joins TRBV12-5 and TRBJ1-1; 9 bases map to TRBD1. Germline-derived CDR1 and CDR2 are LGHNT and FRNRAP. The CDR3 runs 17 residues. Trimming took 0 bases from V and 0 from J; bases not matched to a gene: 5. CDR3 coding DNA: TGTGCTAGTGGTTTGGTACGGGGACAGGGTTTGAACACTGAAGCTTTCTTT. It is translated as CASGLVRGQGLNTEAFF.

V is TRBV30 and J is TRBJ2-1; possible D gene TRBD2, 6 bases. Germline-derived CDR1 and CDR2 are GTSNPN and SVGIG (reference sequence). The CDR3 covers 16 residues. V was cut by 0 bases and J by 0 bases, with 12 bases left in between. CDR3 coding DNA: TGTGCCTGGAGTGTACATCGGCGGGGCTCCTACAATGAGCAGTTCTTC. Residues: CAWSVHRRGSYNEQFF.

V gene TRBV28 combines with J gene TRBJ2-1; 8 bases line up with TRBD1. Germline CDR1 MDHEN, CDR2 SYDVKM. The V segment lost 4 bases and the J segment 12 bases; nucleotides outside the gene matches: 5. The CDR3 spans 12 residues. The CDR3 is CASSYDRGRQFF. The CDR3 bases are TGTGCCAGCAGTTACGACAGGGGTAGGCAGTTCTTC.

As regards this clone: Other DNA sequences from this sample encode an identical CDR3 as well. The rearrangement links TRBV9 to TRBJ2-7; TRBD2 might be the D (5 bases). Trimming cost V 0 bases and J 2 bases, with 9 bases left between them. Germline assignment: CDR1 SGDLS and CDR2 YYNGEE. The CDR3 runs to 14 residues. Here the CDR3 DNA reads TGTGCCAGCAGCGTAGGTGCGGGCCCCTACGAGCAGTACTTC. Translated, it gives CASSVGAGPYEQYF.

The CDR3 coding sequence is TGTGCCAGCACTTCCGGGGATAGCACAGATACGCAGTATTTT. It encodes CASTSGDSTDTQYF. The rearrangement uses TRBV27 and TRBJ2-3; perhaps TRBD2 as D (5 bases). CDR1 and CDR2 (germline): MNHEY, SMNVEV (reference sequence). V was pared by 7 bases and J by 0 bases, with 11 bases between. The CDR3 runs to 14 residues.

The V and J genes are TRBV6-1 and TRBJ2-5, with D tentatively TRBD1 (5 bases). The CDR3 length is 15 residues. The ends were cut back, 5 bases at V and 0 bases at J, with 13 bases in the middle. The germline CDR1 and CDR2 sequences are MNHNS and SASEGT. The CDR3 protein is CASSLGHRYQETQYF. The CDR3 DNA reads TGTGCCAGCAGTTTGGGGCATAGGTACCAAGAGACCCAGTACTTC.

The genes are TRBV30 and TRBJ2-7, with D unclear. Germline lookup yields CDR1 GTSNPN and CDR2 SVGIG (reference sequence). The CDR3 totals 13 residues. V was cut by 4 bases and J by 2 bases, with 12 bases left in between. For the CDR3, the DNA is TGTGCCTGGACGTCGCACAGCACCTACGAGCAGTACTTC. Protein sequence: CAWTSHSTYEQYF.